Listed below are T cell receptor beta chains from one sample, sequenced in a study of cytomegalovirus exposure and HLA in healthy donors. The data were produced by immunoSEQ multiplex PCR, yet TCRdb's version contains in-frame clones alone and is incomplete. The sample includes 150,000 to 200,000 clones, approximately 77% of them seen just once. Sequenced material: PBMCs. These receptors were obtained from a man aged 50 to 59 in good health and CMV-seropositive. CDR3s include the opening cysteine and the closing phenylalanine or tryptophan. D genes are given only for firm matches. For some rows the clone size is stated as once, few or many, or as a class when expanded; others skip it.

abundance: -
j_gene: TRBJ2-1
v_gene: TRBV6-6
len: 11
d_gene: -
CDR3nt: TGTGCCAGCAGTCGGTACGGTGAGCAGTTCTTC
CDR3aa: CASSRYGEQFF

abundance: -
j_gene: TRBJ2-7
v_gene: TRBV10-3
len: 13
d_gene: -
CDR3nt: TGTGCCACCAGAGACGACCGACTGGGCGAGCAGTACTTC
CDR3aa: CATRDDRLGEQYF

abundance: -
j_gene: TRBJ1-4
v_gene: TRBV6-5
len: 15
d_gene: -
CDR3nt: TGTGCCAGCAGTGGCGTGGGGAGAAGGAATGAAAAACTGTTTTTT
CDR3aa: CASSGVGRRNEKLFF

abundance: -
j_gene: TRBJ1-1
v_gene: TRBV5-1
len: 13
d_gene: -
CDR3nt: TGCGCCAGCAGCTTGGGAACAGGTATTGAAACTTTCTTT
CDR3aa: CASSLGTGIETFF

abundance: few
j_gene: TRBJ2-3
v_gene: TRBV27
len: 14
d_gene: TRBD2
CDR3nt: TGTGCCAGCAGGATCCGGACTAGCGGGGATACGCAGTATTTT
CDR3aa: CASRIRTSGDTQYF

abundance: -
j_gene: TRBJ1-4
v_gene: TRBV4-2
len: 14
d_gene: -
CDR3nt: TGTGCCAGCAGCCAAGACTTCGCGGGGGAAAAACTGTTTTTT
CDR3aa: CASSQDFAGEKLFF

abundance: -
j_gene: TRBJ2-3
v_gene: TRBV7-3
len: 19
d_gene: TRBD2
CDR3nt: TGTGCCAGCAGCGCCCAGGGACTAGCGGGGGGGCGGGGCACAGATACGCAGTATTTT
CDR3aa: CASSAQGLAGGRGTDTQYF

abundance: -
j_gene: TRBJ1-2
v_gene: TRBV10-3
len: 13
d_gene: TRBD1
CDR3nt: TGTGCCATCAGTCAACAGGGGCACTATGGCTACACCTTC
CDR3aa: CAISQQGHYGYTF

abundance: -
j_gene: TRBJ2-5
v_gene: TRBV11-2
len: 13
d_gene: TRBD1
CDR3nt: TGTGCCAGCAGCTGGGACAGTCGGGAGACCCAGTACTTC
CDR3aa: CASSWDSRETQYF

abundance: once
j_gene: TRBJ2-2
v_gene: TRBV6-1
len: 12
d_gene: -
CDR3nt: TGTGCCAGCAGCCAACAGGCGGGGGAGCTGTTTTTT
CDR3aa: CASSQQAGELFF

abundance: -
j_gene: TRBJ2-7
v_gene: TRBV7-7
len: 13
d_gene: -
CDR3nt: TGTGCCAGCAGCTTAAAAAGGGGGGGCGAGCAGTACTTC
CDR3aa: CASSLKRGGEQYF

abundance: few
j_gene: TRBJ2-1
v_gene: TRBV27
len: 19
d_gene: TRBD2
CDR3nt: TGTGCCAGCAGTCTAGCGGGGGGCCGCGTACTAAGCTCCTACAATGAGCAGTTCTTC
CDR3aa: CASSLAGGRVLSSYNEQFF

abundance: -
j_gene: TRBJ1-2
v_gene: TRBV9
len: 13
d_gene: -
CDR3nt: TGTGCCAGCAGTGGGCAGGGGTACTATGGCTACACCTTC
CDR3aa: CASSGQGYYGYTF

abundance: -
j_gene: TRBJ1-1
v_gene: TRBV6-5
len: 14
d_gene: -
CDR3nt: TGTGCCAGCACCTCAACAGGGTACAACACTGAAGCTTTCTTT
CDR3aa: CASTSTGYNTEAFF

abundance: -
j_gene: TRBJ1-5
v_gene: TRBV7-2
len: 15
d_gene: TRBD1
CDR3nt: TGTGCCAGCAGCCCCGGGACAGGGGGAAGTCAGCCCCAGCATTTT
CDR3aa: CASSPGTGGSQPQHF

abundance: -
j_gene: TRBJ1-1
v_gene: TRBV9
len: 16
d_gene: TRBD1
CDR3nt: TGTGCCAGCAGCGTAGACTGGACAGGGGAAGTCACTGAAGCTTTCTTT
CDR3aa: CASSVDWTGEVTEAFF

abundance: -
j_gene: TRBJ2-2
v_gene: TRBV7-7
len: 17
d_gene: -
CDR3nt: TGTGCCAGCAGCCACCCTATAGCGGCCCCGAACACCGGGGAGCTGTTTTTT
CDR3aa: CASSHPIAAPNTGELFF

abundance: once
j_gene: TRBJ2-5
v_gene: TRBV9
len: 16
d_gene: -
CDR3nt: TGTGCCAGCAGCCCACACGACCTATCCGGGGGTGAGACCCAGTACTTC
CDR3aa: CASSPHDLSGGETQYF

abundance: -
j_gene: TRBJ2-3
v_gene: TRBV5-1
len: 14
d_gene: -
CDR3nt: TGCGCCAGCAGCTTGGCGGAGAGCACAGATACGCAGTATTTT
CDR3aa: CASSLAESTDTQYF

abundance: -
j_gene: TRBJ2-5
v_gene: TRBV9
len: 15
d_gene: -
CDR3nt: TGTGCCAGCAGCGTAGGGCGTCGCGAGGAAGAGACCCAGTACTTC
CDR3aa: CASSVGRREEETQYF

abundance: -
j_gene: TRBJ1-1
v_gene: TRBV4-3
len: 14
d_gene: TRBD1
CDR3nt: TGCGCCAGCAGCCAAACAGGGGGGGGCACTGAAGCTTTCTTT
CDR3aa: CASSQTGGGTEAFF

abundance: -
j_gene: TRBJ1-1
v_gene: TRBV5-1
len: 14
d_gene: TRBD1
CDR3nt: TGCGCCAGCAGCCTCAACAGGGGGAACACTGAAGCTTTCTTT
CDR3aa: CASSLNRGNTEAFF

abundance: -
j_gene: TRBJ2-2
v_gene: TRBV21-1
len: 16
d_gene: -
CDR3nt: TGTGCCGCCCCGGTGGAGGCGGGGACGAACACCGGGGAGCTGTTTTTT
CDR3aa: CAAPVEAGTNTGELFF

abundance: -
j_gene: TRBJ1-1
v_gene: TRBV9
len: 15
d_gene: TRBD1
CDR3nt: TGTGCCAGCAGCGTAGGTACCGGACAGGGATCTGAAGCTTTCTTT
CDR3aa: CASSVGTGQGSEAFF

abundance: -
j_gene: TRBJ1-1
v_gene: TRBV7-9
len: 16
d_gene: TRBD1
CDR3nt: TGTGCCAGCAGCCTCTACCGACAGGGGTTGAACACTGAAGCTTTCTTT
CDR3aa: CASSLYRQGLNTEAFF

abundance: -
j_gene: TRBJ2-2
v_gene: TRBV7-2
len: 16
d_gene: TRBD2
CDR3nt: TGTGCCAGCAGCTTACGACTAGCGGGGACAACCGGGGAGCTGTTTTTT
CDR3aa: CASSLRLAGTTGELFF